This T cell receptor beta chain was observed in a study of blood T cell repertoires in COVID-19. In the study overall: There were acute and convalescent COVID-19 samples, and they came from the United States, Italy and Spain.

Per germline, CDR1 SNHLY and CDR2 FYNNEI. The CDR3 runs to 15 residues. V trimming: 6 bases; J trimming: 5 bases; junction bases outside the gene matches: 7. The repertoire was sequenced with immunoSEQ multiplex PCR; TCRdb's copy has only in-frame clones and lacks some. The sample shows around 300,000 clones, roughly 90% of them seen only once. The TCR originated in a woman between 35 and 50 years old with COVID-19, enrolled during active disease. This sequence joins TRBV2 and TRBJ2-2; TRBD1 aligns across 9 bases. Sample: peripheral blood. The CDR3 protein is CASRGQGSVTGELFF. Written as DNA, the CDR3 is TGTGCCAGCAGGGGACAGGGCTCAGTGACCGGGGAGCTGTTTTTT.